This paragraph reports one T cell receptor beta chain. This sample stems from a study of blood T cell repertoires in COVID-19. As for the study in general: The origin of the acute and convalescent COVID-19 samples was the United States, Italy and Spain. T cells, B-cell-depleted T cells, or PBMCs provided the cDNA or gDNA that served as material.

Methods used by the authors: Cell counts per sample came from amplifying reference gene primers. Sequencing was performed with immunoSEQ multiplex PCR; in TCRdb, only in-frame clones are kept and a portion is missing. V and J calls and clone size are given by that table; D and trimming were obtained from the DNA. Altogether roughly 700,000 clones are present, 70% to 90% being singletons, with the ten largest covering more than 0.25%. The CDR3 has 16 amino acids. V lost 2 bases to trimming and J lost 4 bases, with 15 bases between them. The germline V gene encodes CDR1 SGHKS and CDR2 YYEKEE (reference sequence).

Sequenced: peripheral blood. This TCR derives from a woman aged 18-30 years with acute or convalescent COVID-19. This sequence joins TRBV5-5 and TRBJ1-4; the D gene is possibly TRBD1 (6 bases). DNA for the CDR3: TGTGCCAGCAGCTTCTCGCCGGGACAAGTTAATGAAAAACTGTTTTTT. Protein sequence: CASSFSPGQVNEKLFF.